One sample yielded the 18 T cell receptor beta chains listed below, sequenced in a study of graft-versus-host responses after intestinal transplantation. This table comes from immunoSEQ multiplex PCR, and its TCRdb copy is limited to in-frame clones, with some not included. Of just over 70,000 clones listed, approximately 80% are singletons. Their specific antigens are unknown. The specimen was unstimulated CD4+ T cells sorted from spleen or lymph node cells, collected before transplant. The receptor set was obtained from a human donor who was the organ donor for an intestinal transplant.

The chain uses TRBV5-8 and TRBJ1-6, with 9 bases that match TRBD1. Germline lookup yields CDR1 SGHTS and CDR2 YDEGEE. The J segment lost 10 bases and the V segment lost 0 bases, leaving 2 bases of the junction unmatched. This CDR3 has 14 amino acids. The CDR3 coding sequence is TGTGCCAGCAGCTTGGGACAGGGGGGGTCACCCCTCCACTTT. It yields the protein CASSLGQGGSPLHF.

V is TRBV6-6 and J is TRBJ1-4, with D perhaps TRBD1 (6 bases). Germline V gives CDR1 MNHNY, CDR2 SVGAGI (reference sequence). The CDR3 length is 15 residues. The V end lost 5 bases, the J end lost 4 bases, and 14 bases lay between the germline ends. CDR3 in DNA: TGTGCCAGCAGTACAGACAGGAGTGATAATGAAAAACTGTTTTTT. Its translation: CASSTDRSDNEKLFF.

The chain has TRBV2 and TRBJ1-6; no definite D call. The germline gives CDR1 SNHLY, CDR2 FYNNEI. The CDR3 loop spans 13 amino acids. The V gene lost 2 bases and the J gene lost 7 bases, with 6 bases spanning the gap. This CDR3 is CASSEQINSPLHF. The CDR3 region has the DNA TGTGCCAGCAGTGAACAGATCAATTCACCCCTCCACTTT.

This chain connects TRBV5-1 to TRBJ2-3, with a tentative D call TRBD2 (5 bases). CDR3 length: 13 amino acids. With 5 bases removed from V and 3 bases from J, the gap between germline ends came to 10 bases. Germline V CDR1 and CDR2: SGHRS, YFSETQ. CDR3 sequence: CASRGQRTDTQYF. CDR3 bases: TGCGCCAGCAGAGGTCAGCGGACAGATACGCAGTATTTT.

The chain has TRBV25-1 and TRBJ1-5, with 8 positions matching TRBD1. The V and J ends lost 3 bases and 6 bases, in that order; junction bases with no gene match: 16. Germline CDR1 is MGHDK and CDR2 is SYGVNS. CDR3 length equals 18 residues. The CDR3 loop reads CASSDSRGTGSIPQPQHF. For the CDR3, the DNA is TGTGCCAGCAGTGATAGTAGGGGGACAGGATCCATCCCTCAGCCCCAGCATTTT.

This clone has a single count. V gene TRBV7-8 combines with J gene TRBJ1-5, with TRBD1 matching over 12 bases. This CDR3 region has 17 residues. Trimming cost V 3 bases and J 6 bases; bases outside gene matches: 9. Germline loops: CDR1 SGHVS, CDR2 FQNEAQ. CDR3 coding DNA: TGTGCCAGCAGCTTCCAAACCGGGACAGGGGGCCTTCAGCCCCAGCATTTT. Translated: CASSFQTGTGGLQPQHF.

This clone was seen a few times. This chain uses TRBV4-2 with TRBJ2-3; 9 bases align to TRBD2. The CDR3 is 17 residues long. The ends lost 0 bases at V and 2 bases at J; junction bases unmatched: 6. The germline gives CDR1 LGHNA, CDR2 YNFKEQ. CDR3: CASSQESTSGFTDTQYF. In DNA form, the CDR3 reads TGTGCCAGCAGCCAAGAATCGACTAGCGGTTTCACAGATACGCAGTATTTT.

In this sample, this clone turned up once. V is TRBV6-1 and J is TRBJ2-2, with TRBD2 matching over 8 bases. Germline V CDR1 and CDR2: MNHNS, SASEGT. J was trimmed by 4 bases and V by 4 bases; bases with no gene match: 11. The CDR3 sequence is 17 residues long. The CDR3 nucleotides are TGTGCCAGCAGTGGGCCCGGGGGGGCCTATGGCACCGGGGAGCTGTTTTTT. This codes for CASSGPGGAYGTGELFF.

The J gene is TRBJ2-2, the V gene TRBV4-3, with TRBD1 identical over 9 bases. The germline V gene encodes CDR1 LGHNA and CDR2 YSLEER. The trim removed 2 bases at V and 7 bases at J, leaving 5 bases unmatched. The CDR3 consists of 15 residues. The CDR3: CASSQNRGQGGELFF. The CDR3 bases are TGCGCCAGCAGCCAAAACAGGGGGCAAGGCGGGGAGCTGTTTTTT.

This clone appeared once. In nucleotides, the CDR3 is TGTGCCAGCAGTTTCCCGTACAGGGAGTGGAACTATGGCTACACCTTC. Its protein is CASSFPYREWNYGYTF. The chain combines TRBV28 with TRBJ1-2; D may be TRBD1 (6 bases). Germline CDR1 and CDR2: MDHEN and SYDVKM. V shed 3 bases and J shed 2 bases, with 16 bases lying between them. The CDR3 consists of 16 residues.

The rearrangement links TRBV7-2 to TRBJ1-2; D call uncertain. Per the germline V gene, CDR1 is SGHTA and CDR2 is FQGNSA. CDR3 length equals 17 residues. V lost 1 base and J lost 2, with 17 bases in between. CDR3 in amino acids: CASSLGLGSGGNYGYTF. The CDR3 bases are TGTGCCAGCAGCTTAGGGTTGGGCAGCGGTGGGAACTATGGCTACACCTTC.

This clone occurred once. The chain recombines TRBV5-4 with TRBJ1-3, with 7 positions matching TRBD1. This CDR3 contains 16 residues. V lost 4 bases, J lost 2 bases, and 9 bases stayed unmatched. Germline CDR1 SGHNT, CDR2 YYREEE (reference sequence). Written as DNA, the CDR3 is TGTGCCAGCAGCACGGGACAGAGGAACCCTGGAAACACCATATATTTT. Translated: CASSTGQRNPGNTIYF.

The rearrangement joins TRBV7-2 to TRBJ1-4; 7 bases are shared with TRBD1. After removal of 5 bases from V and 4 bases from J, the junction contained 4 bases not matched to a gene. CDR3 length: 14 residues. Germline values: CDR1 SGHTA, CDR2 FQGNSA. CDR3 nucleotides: TGTGCCAGCAGCGTACAGGGGATTAATGAAAAACTGTTTTTT. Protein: CASSVQGINEKLFF. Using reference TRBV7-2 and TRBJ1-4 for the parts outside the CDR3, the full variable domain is GAGVSQSPSNKVTEKGKDVELRCDPISGHTALYWYRQSLGQGLEFLIYFQGNSAPDKSGLPSDRFSAERTGGSVSTLTIQRTQQEDSAVYLCASSVQGINEKLFFGSGTQLSVL.

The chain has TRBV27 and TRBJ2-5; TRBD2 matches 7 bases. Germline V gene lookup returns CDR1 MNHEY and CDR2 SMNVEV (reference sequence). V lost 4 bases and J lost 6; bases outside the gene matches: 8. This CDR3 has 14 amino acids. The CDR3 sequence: CASSSTSALQTQYF. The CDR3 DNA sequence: TGTGCCAGCAGTTCTACTAGCGCTCTACAGACCCAGTACTTC.

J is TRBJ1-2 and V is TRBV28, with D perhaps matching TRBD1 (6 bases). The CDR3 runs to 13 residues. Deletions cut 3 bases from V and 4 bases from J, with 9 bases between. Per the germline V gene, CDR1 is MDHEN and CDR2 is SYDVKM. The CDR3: CASSFGQPYGYTF. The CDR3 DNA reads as TGTGCCAGCAGTTTCGGACAGCCCTATGGCTACACCTTC.

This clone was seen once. The CDR3 DNA follows: TGTGCCAGCAGCTCCGCTCACGGGACGAACACCGGGGAGCTGTTTTTT. It specifies CASSSAHGTNTGELFF. This chain joins TRBV5-4 and TRBJ2-2; TRBD2 is a possible D gene (5 bases). The V and J ends lost 3 bases and 0 bases respectively, with 12 bases between them. The germline V gene has CDR1 SGHNT and CDR2 YYREEE (reference sequence). The CDR3 has 16 residues.

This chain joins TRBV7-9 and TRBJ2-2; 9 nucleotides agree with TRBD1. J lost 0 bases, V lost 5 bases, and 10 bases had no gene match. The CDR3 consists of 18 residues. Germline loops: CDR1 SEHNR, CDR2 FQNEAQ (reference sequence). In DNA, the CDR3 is TGTGCCAGCAGCCAAATACTCGGACAGGGGACGAACACCGGGGAGCTGTTTTTT. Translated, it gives CASSQILGQGTNTGELFF.

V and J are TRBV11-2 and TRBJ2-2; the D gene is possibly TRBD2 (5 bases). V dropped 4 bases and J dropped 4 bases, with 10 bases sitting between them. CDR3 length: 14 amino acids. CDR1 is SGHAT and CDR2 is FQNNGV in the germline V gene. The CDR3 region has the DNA TGTGCCAGCAGCTCTAGGGCGGGCACCGGGGAGCTGTTTTTT. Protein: CASSSRAGTGELFF.